This TCR beta chain emerged from a study of T cells in Graves' hyperthyroidism and ophthalmopathy. Amplification targeted TCR beta CDR3 regions from RNA transcripts. When the TCR CDR3 underwent first-round RT-PCR, the HTBI primer set was used. MiXCR was run by TCRdb on the multiplex PCR reads, yielding one entry per CDR3 protein. The sample holds around 520,000 distinct CDR3 sequences, 13% to 15% seen once. V was cut by 3 bases and J by 13 bases, with 13 bases left in between. CDR3 length: 12 amino acids. There are many counts of this clonotype. Sequencing was done on a sample of blood. This receptor was obtained from a woman between 18 and 29 years old with Graves' hyperthyroidism. J is TRBJ2-1 and V is TRBV12-3 or TRBV12-4; D might be TRBD2 (6 bases). CDR3 DNA sequence: TGTGCCAGCAGTTTGGGACTTCCTTCCCAGTTCTTC. Translating gives CASSLGLPSQFF.